The 28 T cell receptor beta chains listed next were all sequenced from one sample in a study of blood T cell repertoires in COVID-19. Clones were sequenced by immunoSEQ multiplex PCR, and TCRdb holds only the in-frame ones, with some missing. In the table there are 200,000 or so clones, about four fifths of which are singletons. The sample comprised peripheral blood. The receptors derive from a woman older than 75 with acute or convalescent COVID-19.

The CDR3 coding sequence is TGTGCCACAATGGACGGCGGGACGGCCCCCTATGGCTACACCTTC. This translates into CATMDGGTAPYGYTF. The chain couples TRBV10-3 to TRBJ1-2; tentative D call: TRBD1 (5 bases). The V end lost 10 bases, the J end lost 4 bases, and 22 bases lay between the germline ends. The CDR3 totals 15 residues. Germline V lookup: CDR1 ENHRY, CDR2 SYGVKD.

The chain uses TRBV6-2 or TRBV6-3 and TRBJ1-6, with TRBD1 matching over 12 bases. V shed 0 bases, J shed 9 bases, and the junction held 3 bases outside the gene matches. CDR3 length: 16 amino acids. Germline assignment: CDR1 MNHEY and CDR2 SVGEGT. CDR3 in DNA: TGTGCCAGCAGTTACTCACCGGGACAGGGGGCTTCACCCCTCCACTTT. This codes for CASSYSPGQGASPLHF.

The V call is TRBV6-4, the J call TRBJ2-1; the match to TRBD2 covers 9 bases. Looked up from germline, CDR1 is MRHNA and CDR2 is SNTAGT. The CDR3 has 16 amino acids. V was pared by 0 bases and J by 9 bases, with 9 bases of the junction left unmatched. CDR3 nucleotides: TGTGCCAGCAGTGACTCGGCGGTAGCGGGAGTGGGTGAGCAGTTCTTC. The encoded protein is CASSDSAVAGVGEQFF.

The chain's CDR3 is CASSEWAGEATGELFF. The CDR3 coding sequence is TGTGCCAGCAGTGAATGGGCGGGAGAAGCTACCGGGGAGCTGTTTTTT. V and J are TRBV2 and TRBJ2-2, with 7 nucleotides matching TRBD2. The CDR3 sequence is 16 residues long. Germline V gene data show CDR1 as SNHLY and CDR2 as FYNNEI. The ends lost 2 bases at V and 5 bases at J; junction bases unmatched: 8. Based on the CDR3 plus reference TRBV2 and TRBJ2-2, the full variable domain is EPEVTQTPSHQVTQMGQEVILRCVPISNHLYFYWYRQILGQKVEFLVSFYNNEISEKSEIFDDQFSVERPDGSNFTLKIRSTKLEDSAMYFCASSEWAGEATGELFFGEGSRLTVL.

V usage is TRBV18 and J usage is TRBJ1-6, with TRBD1 matching over 10 bases. With 3 bases clipped from V and 9 bases from J, the junction kept 5 bases outside the gene matches. Germline V CDR1 and CDR2: KGHSH, LQKENI. The CDR3 totals 15 residues. The CDR3 bases are TGTGCCAGCTCACCGGACCGGGACAGGGGTTCACCCCTCCACTTT. Its protein is CASSPDRDRGSPLHF. The complete variable domain, with remaining parts taken from reference TRBV18 and TRBJ1-6, reads NAGVMQNPRHLVRRRGQEARLRCSPMKGHSHVYWYRQLPEEGLKFMVYLQKENIIDESGMPKERFSAEFPKEGPSILRIQQVVRGDSAAYFCASSPDRDRGSPLHFGNGTRLTVT.

The chain employs TRBV30 and TRBJ1-3; no clear D gene. V was cut by 0 bases and J by 0 bases, with 9 bases left in between. This CDR3 has 15 residues. Per germline, CDR1 GTSNPN and CDR2 SVGIG (reference sequence). The CDR3 spells CAWSVPRISGNTIYF. The CDR3 nucleotides read TGTGCCTGGAGTGTACCGAGGATCTCTGGAAACACCATATATTTT.

This clone has a single count. V gene TRBV28 combines with J gene TRBJ2-1; possible D gene TRBD2, 6 bases. The CDR3 length is 15 residues. Germline CDR1 is MDHEN and CDR2 is SYDVKM. V was pared by 7 bases and J by 7 bases, with 20 bases between. CDR3 in amino acids: CASTLWGDLRNEQFF. Here the CDR3 DNA reads TGTGCCAGCACTCTCTGGGGGGACCTACGTAATGAGCAGTTCTTC. Looking up the rest from reference TRBV28 and TRBJ2-1 gives the full variable domain: DVKVTQSSRYLVKRTGEKVFLECVQDMDHENMFWYRQDPGLGLRLIYFSYDVKMKEKGDIPEGYSVSREKKERFSLILESASTNQTSMYLCASTLWGDLRNEQFFGPGTRLTVL.

The chain recombines TRBV13 with TRBJ2-3, with D possibly matching TRBD2 (7 bases). The CDR3 consists of 17 residues. Trimming removed 7 bases at V and 2 bases at J, with 22 bases between. From germline, CDR1 is PRHDT and CDR2 FYEKMQ (reference sequence). The CDR3 nucleotides are TGTGCCAGCACCCAATCGTCGCGGGGGCCGATCACAGATACGCAGTATTTT. This translates into CASTQSSRGPITDTQYF.

This clone was picked up one time. Within the sample, other DNA sequences also encode this same CDR3. The rearrangement joins TRBV28 to TRBJ1-3; D is perhaps TRBD1 (5 bases). Trimming cost V 3 bases and J 4 bases, with 10 bases left between them. The CDR3 contains 14 residues. Per germline, CDR1 MDHEN and CDR2 SYDVKM. The CDR3 here is CASSLGGSGNTIYF. CDR3 in DNA: TGTGCCAGCAGTTTGGGGGGATCCGGAAACACCATATATTTT.

CDR3 residues: CASRPGYNNSPLHF. Here the CDR3 DNA reads TGTGCCAGCCGACCGGGTTATAATAATTCACCCCTCCACTTT. The J gene is TRBJ1-6, the V gene TRBV5-8; D uncertain. The germline V gene has CDR1 SGHTS and CDR2 YDEGEE. This CDR3 has 14 residues. V was shortened by 7 bases and J by 5 bases, with 13 bases between the two germline ends.

The genes are TRBV5-6 and TRBJ2-1; perhaps TRBD2 as D (6 bases). The germline V gene has CDR1 SGHDT and CDR2 YYEEEE. V lost 7 bases and J lost 0, with 14 bases in between. CDR3 length: 15 amino acids. CDR3 amino acids: CASCRAGLSYNEQFF. The CDR3 nucleotides are TGTGCCAGCTGCCGGGCGGGGCTCTCCTACAATGAGCAGTTCTTC.

V and J are TRBV18 and TRBJ1-2; D is ambiguous. The CDR3 spans 13 residues. Germline CDR1 KGHSH, CDR2 LQKENI. Trimming took off 5 bases at V and 6 bases at J, with 13 bases between the two ends. CDR3 nucleotide sequence: TGTGCCAGCTCAGGCTCAGAAGTCGATGGCTACACCTTC. The encoded protein is CASSGSEVDGYTF. Full variable domain (remainder filled in from reference TRBV18 and TRBJ1-2): NAGVMQNPRHLVRRRGQEARLRCSPMKGHSHVYWYRQLPEEGLKFMVYLQKENIIDESGMPKERFSAEFPKEGPSILRIQQVVRGDSAAYFCASSGSEVDGYTFGSGTRLTVV.

The V call is TRBV5-4, the J call TRBJ1-3, with D perhaps matching TRBD1 (5 bases). Germline CDR1 reads SGHNT; CDR2 reads YYREEE (reference sequence). The CDR3 loop spans 15 amino acids. V shed 0 bases and J shed 6 bases, with 13 bases lying between them. The CDR3 nucleotides are TGTGCCAGCAGCTTGGGACGGCAGGGTGAAAACACCATATATTTT. It encodes CASSLGRQGENTIYF.

The V call is TRBV7-8, the J call TRBJ2-7; 9 bases map to TRBD1. V trimming: 5 bases; J trimming: 2 bases; junction bases outside the gene matches: 10. The CDR3 loop spans 16 amino acids. CDR1 and CDR2 (germline): SGHVS, FQNEAQ. CDR3 region: CASSRSTGTGPYEQYF. CDR3 coding DNA: TGTGCCAGCAGCCGCTCGACCGGGACAGGGCCCTACGAGCAGTACTTC.

The rearrangement joins TRBV11-2 to TRBJ1-4, with D possibly TRBD1 on 5 matching bases. V lost 2 bases and J lost 3, with 7 bases in between. Germline V lookup: CDR1 SGHAT, CDR2 FQNNGV. The CDR3 is 14 residues long. The CDR3 coding sequence is TGTGCCAGCAGCTTATTAGGGGCTAATGAAAAACTGTTTTTT. Translated: CASSLLGANEKLFF.

The J gene is TRBJ1-5, the V gene TRBV28, with a possible D match to TRBD1 (5 bases). CDR3 size: 15 residues. V was shortened by 2 bases and J by 5 bases, with 13 bases between the two germline ends. Germline values: CDR1 MDHEN, CDR2 SYDVKM. CDR3 in amino acids: CASSLGGVRDQPQHF. The CDR3 region has the DNA TGTGCCAGCAGTTTAGGGGGGGTCCGCGATCAGCCCCAGCATTTT.

The chain uses TRBV16 and TRBJ2-2, with no clear D. Trimming shortened V by 0 bases and J by 2 bases, and 4 bases separated the two germline ends. Germline V lookup: CDR1 KGHSY, CDR2 FQNENV. The CDR3 runs 14 residues. CDR3 region: CASSQSLNTGELFF. Here the CDR3 DNA reads TGTGCCAGCAGCCAATCACTCAACACCGGGGAGCTGTTTTTT.

This clone was observed once. The chain carries TRBV7-9 and TRBJ2-5, with 12 bases lining up with TRBD2. Trimming took 4 bases from V and 0 from J; bases not matched to a gene: 3. Germline V lookup: CDR1 SEHNR, CDR2 FQNEAQ (reference sequence). The CDR3 contains 16 residues. The CDR3 spells CASSSRLAGDQETQYF. In DNA form, the CDR3 reads TGTGCCAGCAGCTCTAGACTAGCGGGGGACCAAGAGACCCAGTACTTC.

The chain recombines TRBV5-1 with TRBJ2-7; D is possibly TRBD1 (6 bases). CDR1 is SGHRS and CDR2 is YFSETQ in the germline V gene. There are 14 residues in the CDR3. V gave up 1 base and J gave up 6 bases, with 14 bases separating them. CDR3 sequence (DNA): TGCGCCAGCAGCTTGTTACAGGGAATGGGCGAGCAGTACTTC. Protein sequence: CASSLLQGMGEQYF.

The genes are TRBV11-2 and TRBJ2-7, with 7 bases matching TRBD1. V lost 1 base, J lost 5 bases, and 8 bases stayed unmatched. The length of the CDR3 is 15 residues. Germline V lookup: CDR1 SGHAT, CDR2 FQNNGV. The CDR3 nucleotides are TGTGCCAGCAGCTTAGGACCGCAGGGGGTCCACGAGCAGTACTTC. Amino acids: CASSLGPQGVHEQYF.

This sequence joins TRBV6-5 and TRBJ1-6; 7 nucleotides align to TRBD1. Per germline, CDR1 MNHEY and CDR2 SVGAGI. This CDR3 region has 13 residues. Trimming removed 10 bases from V and 9 bases from J; junction bases left unmatched: 9. CDR3 sequence: CATRDSYSSPLHF. The CDR3 bases are TGTGCCACCCGGGACAGCTATTCTTCACCCCTCCACTTT.

The chain combines TRBV29-1 with TRBJ2-1; TRBD2 matches 8 bases. Germline V CDR1 and CDR2: SQVTM, ANQGSEA. Losses at the gene ends were 3 bases for V and 0 bases for J; bases not matched to a gene: 7. There are 16 residues in the CDR3. The CDR3 here is CSVESSGQSSYNEQFF. The CDR3 DNA sequence: TGCAGCGTTGAGTCTAGCGGGCAGAGCTCCTACAATGAGCAGTTCTTC.

The gene calls are TRBV20-1 and TRBJ2-7, with TRBD2 matching over 7 bases. The germline gives CDR1 DFQATT, CDR2 SNEGSKA (reference sequence). The J segment lost 4 bases and the V segment lost 3 bases, leaving 12 bases of the junction unmatched. The CDR3 sequence is 15 residues long. CDR3: CSASRIGLEDYEQYF. CDR3 DNA: TGCAGTGCTAGTAGGATAGGACTAGAAGATTACGAGCAGTACTTC.

This rearrangement joins TRBV3-1 (or the pseudogene TRBV3-2) to TRBJ1-5, with D possibly TRBD1 on 6 matching bases. The CDR3 runs to 15 residues. V dropped 5 bases and J dropped 7 bases, with 18 bases sitting between them. The germline V gene has CDR1 LGHDT and CDR2 YNNKEL (reference sequence). CDR3 sequence reads: CASSTSGDAEQPQHF. CDR3 DNA: TGTGCCAGCAGCACTTCAGGGGATGCGGAACAGCCCCAGCATTTT.

The CDR3 bases are TGCGCCAGCAGCTTGGGTGCTAGCGGGAGGATCCCCTACGAGCAGTACTTC. This encodes CASSLGASGRIPYEQYF. This rearrangement joins TRBV5-1 to TRBJ2-7; the match to TRBD2 covers 11 bases. After removal of 0 bases from V and 2 bases from J, the junction contained 7 bases not matched to a gene. CDR3 length: 17 residues. Germline V lookup: CDR1 SGHRS, CDR2 YFSETQ.

The chain joins TRBV5-1 to TRBJ2-1; D might be TRBD2 (6 bases). The CDR3 spans 15 residues. Germline CDR1 and CDR2: SGHRS and YFSETQ. V lost 0 bases to trimming and J lost 4 bases, with 11 bases between them. The CDR3 DNA reads as TGCGCCAGCAGCTTGGCAGGACTATTATACAATGAGCAGTTCTTC. Its protein product is CASSLAGLLYNEQFF.

This chain links TRBV30 with TRBJ2-5, with TRBD2 matching over 9 bases. Germline V gives CDR1 GTSNPN, CDR2 SVGIG (reference sequence). The CDR3 spans 16 residues. The ends lost 1 base at V and 1 base at J; junction bases unmatched: 7. In nucleotides, the CDR3 is TGTGCCTGGAGTGACCCTCGACTAGCGGCCCAAGAGACCCAGTACTTC. Translation: CAWSDPRLAAQETQYF.

J is TRBJ1-5 and V is TRBV30, with TRBD1 as a possible D gene (6 bases). Trimming cost V 3 bases and J 3 bases, with 15 bases left between them. The germline gives CDR1 GTSNPN, CDR2 SVGIG (reference sequence). The length of the CDR3 is 15 residues. This CDR3 is CAWSIGLGANQPQHF. The CDR3 DNA reads as TGTGCCTGGAGCATAGGACTGGGGGCCAATCAGCCCCAGCATTTT.